The rows below give T cell receptor beta chains drawn from one sample of a study of blood T cell repertoires in COVID-19. The table came from immunoSEQ multiplex PCR; TCRdb's copy has only in-frame clones and leaves some out. This table holds 83,000 or so clones, 75% to 85% found once. The sequencing input was peripheral blood. All receptors come from a woman aged 80 or over with acute or convalescent COVID-19. Both conserved end residues are part of each CDR3. A D gene is named only where the DNA matches it firmly. A row's size may be missing; if present it is once, few, many or a size class.

d_gene: -; v_gene: TRBV5-8; j_gene: TRBJ1-5; abundance: -; CDR3nt: TGTGCCAGCAGCTTGGATGGGGGGGTTGGCAATCAGCCCCAGCATTTT; CDR3aa: CASSLDGGVGNQPQHF
d_gene: -; v_gene: TRBV11-2; j_gene: TRBJ1-1; abundance: -; CDR3nt: TGTGCCAGCAGCTTATCCCGGGGGAACACTGAAGCTTTCTTT; CDR3aa: CASSLSRGNTEAFF
d_gene: -; v_gene: TRBV3-1/TRBV3-2; j_gene: TRBJ2-5; abundance: few; CDR3nt: TGTGCCAGCAGCCAAATGGCGGGAATTCAAGAGACCCAGTACTTC; CDR3aa: CASSQMAGIQETQYF
d_gene: -; v_gene: TRBV5-8; j_gene: TRBJ2-1; abundance: -; CDR3nt: TGTGCCAGCAGCTTGGAACAGGGAAATTACAATGAGCAGTTCTTC; CDR3aa: CASSLEQGNYNEQFF
d_gene: -; v_gene: TRBV6-6; j_gene: TRBJ1-1; abundance: few; CDR3nt: TGTGCCAGCAGCCTGAGTCCGAACACTGAAGCTTTCTTT; CDR3aa: CASSLSPNTEAFF
d_gene: TRBD2; v_gene: TRBV7-9; j_gene: TRBJ2-1; abundance: -; CDR3nt: TGTGCCAGCAGCCCGACTAGCGGGAGGGCTCACGGTGAGCAGTTCTTC; CDR3aa: CASSPTSGRAHGEQFF
d_gene: -; v_gene: TRBV5-1; j_gene: TRBJ1-2; abundance: few; CDR3nt: TGCGCCAGCAGCTTTGAGACATCTTACACCTTC; CDR3aa: CASSFETSYTF
d_gene: -; v_gene: TRBV2; j_gene: TRBJ1-6; abundance: -; CDR3nt: TGTGCCAGCACCGGACAAGATCGGAATTCACCCCTCCACTTT; CDR3aa: CASTGQDRNSPLHF
d_gene: -; v_gene: TRBV12-3/TRBV12-4; j_gene: TRBJ2-3; abundance: many; CDR3nt: TGTGCCAGCAGTTTGGGACTTAAAGGTACGCAGTATTTT; CDR3aa: CASSLGLKGTQYF
d_gene: -; v_gene: TRBV4-1; j_gene: TRBJ1-5; abundance: -; CDR3nt: TGCGCCAGCAGCACCCGGGAGGGTCAGCCCCAGCATTTT; CDR3aa: CASSTREGQPQHF
d_gene: -; v_gene: TRBV6-2/TRBV6-3; j_gene: TRBJ1-1; abundance: -; CDR3nt: TGTGCCAGCAGTGGAACAGGGAGTGGGAACACTGAAGCTTTCTTT; CDR3aa: CASSGTGSGNTEAFF
d_gene: -; v_gene: TRBV2; j_gene: TRBJ2-2; abundance: few; CDR3nt: TGTGCCAGCAGTACAGGGCGTGCGAACACCGGGGAGCTGTTTTTT; CDR3aa: CASSTGRANTGELFF
d_gene: -; v_gene: TRBV29-1; j_gene: TRBJ2-6; abundance: -; CDR3nt: TGCAGCGTTGGGCAGGGTGTATCTGGGGCCAACGTCCTGACTTTC; CDR3aa: CSVGQGVSGANVLTF
d_gene: TRBD1; v_gene: TRBV7-9; j_gene: TRBJ1-1; abundance: -; CDR3nt: TGTGCCAGCAACGCCAGGGGGCATGGCACTGAAGCTTTCTTT; CDR3aa: CASNARGHGTEAFF
d_gene: -; v_gene: TRBV29-1; j_gene: TRBJ1-1; abundance: few; CDR3nt: TGCAGCGTTGACAGGGCGAACACTGAAGCTTTCTTT; CDR3aa: CSVDRANTEAFF
d_gene: TRBD2; v_gene: TRBV9; j_gene: TRBJ2-1; abundance: -; CDR3nt: TGTGCCAGCAGTCAATCTGGACTAGCGGGAGGGAGCTCCTACAATGAGCAGTTCTTC; CDR3aa: CASSQSGLAGGSSYNEQFF
d_gene: TRBD2; v_gene: TRBV5-4; j_gene: TRBJ2-1; abundance: few; CDR3nt: TGTGCCAGCAGCGCCAGCGGGAGAGGAGTAGTAGAGCAGTTCTTC; CDR3aa: CASSASGRGVVEQFF
d_gene: -; v_gene: TRBV11-2; j_gene: TRBJ2-3; abundance: -; CDR3nt: TGTGCCAGCAGCTTAGAACCACGGACTACTAATACGCAGTATTTT; CDR3aa: CASSLEPRTTNTQYF
d_gene: TRBD1; v_gene: TRBV28; j_gene: TRBJ1-2; abundance: -; CDR3nt: TGTGCCAGCCTACAGGGGGCCAGCTATGGCTACACCTTC; CDR3aa: CASLQGASYGYTF
d_gene: TRBD1; v_gene: TRBV6-5; j_gene: TRBJ2-7; abundance: -; CDR3nt: TGTGCCAGCAGTTACTCGGGACAGGGAGTCTACGAGCAGTACTTC; CDR3aa: CASSYSGQGVYEQYF
d_gene: TRBD1; v_gene: TRBV6-5; j_gene: TRBJ1-1; abundance: -; CDR3nt: TGTGCCAGCGGGGACAGGGGGCTGGGCACTGAAGCTTTCTTT; CDR3aa: CASGDRGLGTEAFF
d_gene: -; v_gene: TRBV10-2; j_gene: TRBJ2-7; abundance: many; CDR3nt: TGCGCCAGCAGTGAGTGGACACTCACAGGGGAGCAGTACTTC; CDR3aa: CASSEWTLTGEQYF
d_gene: -; v_gene: TRBV5-5; j_gene: TRBJ1-5; abundance: -; CDR3nt: TGTGCCAGCAGCTTGGCGGGGGGCCGTGGCAATCAGCCCCAGCATTTT; CDR3aa: CASSLAGGRGNQPQHF
d_gene: TRBD1; v_gene: TRBV14; j_gene: TRBJ1-2; abundance: -; CDR3nt: TGTGCCAGCAGCCAAGAAGGAAGGACAGGCTATGGCTACACCTTC; CDR3aa: CASSQEGRTGYGYTF
d_gene: -; v_gene: TRBV4-3; j_gene: TRBJ1-4; abundance: -; CDR3nt: TGCGCCAGCAGCCAAGATCGATACGGGGGGAAACTGTTTTTT; CDR3aa: CASSQDRYGGKLFF
d_gene: TRBD1; v_gene: TRBV11-2; j_gene: TRBJ1-2; abundance: -; CDR3nt: TGTGCCAGCAGCATGAGACAGGGGGCGGCTGGAGGCTACACCTTC; CDR3aa: CASSMRQGAAGGYTF
d_gene: -; v_gene: TRBV7-9; j_gene: TRBJ2-7; abundance: -; CDR3nt: TGTGCCAGCAGCTTTAACAACTACGAGCAGTACTTC; CDR3aa: CASSFNNYEQYF
d_gene: -; v_gene: TRBV9; j_gene: TRBJ1-2; abundance: -; CDR3nt: TGTGCCAGCAGCGTAGGGGAGGGGACCTATGGCTACACCTTC; CDR3aa: CASSVGEGTYGYTF
d_gene: -; v_gene: TRBV3-1/TRBV3-2; j_gene: TRBJ1-4; abundance: -; CDR3nt: TGTGCCAGCAGCCAAGATCTCAGGGAGGGTGAAAAACTGTTTTTT; CDR3aa: CASSQDLREGEKLFF
d_gene: TRBD2; v_gene: TRBV18; j_gene: TRBJ2-5; abundance: -; CDR3nt: TGTGCCAGCTCACCGGGAGCGGGGAGGGAGACCCAGTACTTC; CDR3aa: CASSPGAGRETQYF
d_gene: TRBD2; v_gene: TRBV7-2; j_gene: TRBJ2-5; abundance: -; CDR3nt: TGTGCCAGCAGCTCGGGACTAGCGGGAGGTGGGGAGACCCAGTACTTC; CDR3aa: CASSSGLAGGGETQYF
d_gene: TRBD2; v_gene: TRBV7-2; j_gene: TRBJ2-7; abundance: -; CDR3nt: TGTGCCAGCAGCGAGGGACTAGCCGGCTACGAGCAGTACTTC; CDR3aa: CASSEGLAGYEQYF
d_gene: TRBD2; v_gene: TRBV9; j_gene: TRBJ2-5; abundance: -; CDR3nt: TGTGCCAGCAGCGTAAGCGGGACTTGGGGTATGGAGACCCAGTACTTC; CDR3aa: CASSVSGTWGMETQYF
d_gene: TRBD2; v_gene: TRBV15; j_gene: TRBJ2-7; abundance: -; CDR3nt: TGTGCCACCAGCAGAGAGGGAGGGAATTACGAGCAGTACTTC; CDR3aa: CATSREGGNYEQYF
d_gene: TRBD1; v_gene: TRBV5-1; j_gene: TRBJ2-1; abundance: -; CDR3nt: TGCGCCAGCAGCATCCGCGGGACAGGCCTTGATTGGGAGCAGTTCTTC; CDR3aa: CASSIRGTGLDWEQFF
d_gene: -; v_gene: TRBV13; j_gene: TRBJ1-3; abundance: -; CDR3nt: TGTGCCAGCAGCTTATCAAGAAACACCATATATTTT; CDR3aa: CASSLSRNTIYF
d_gene: -; v_gene: TRBV6-2/TRBV6-3; j_gene: TRBJ2-7; abundance: -; CDR3nt: TGTGCCAGCAGTGGGGCTACCTACGAGCAGTACTTC; CDR3aa: CASSGATYEQYF
d_gene: -; v_gene: TRBV5-1; j_gene: TRBJ2-3; abundance: -; CDR3nt: TGCGCCAGCAGCTTGGATGCAGGGCTGTCCGATACGCAGTATTTT; CDR3aa: CASSLDAGLSDTQYF
d_gene: -; v_gene: TRBV7-9; j_gene: TRBJ2-3; abundance: -; CDR3nt: TGTGCCAGCAGTAGAGGAGATGCAGATACGCAGTATTTT; CDR3aa: CASSRGDADTQYF
d_gene: -; v_gene: TRBV4-2; j_gene: TRBJ2-3; abundance: -; CDR3nt: TGTGCCAGCAGCCCCGGGGACCGGGGGTCTAAATTAGGGCAGTATTTT; CDR3aa: CASSPGDRGSKLGQYF
d_gene: TRBD2; v_gene: TRBV5-1; j_gene: TRBJ2-3; abundance: -; CDR3nt: TGCGCCAGCAGCTTGGTCAGCGGGGGCCCAGATACGCAGTATTTT; CDR3aa: CASSLVSGGPDTQYF
d_gene: TRBD1; v_gene: TRBV7-9; j_gene: TRBJ2-5; abundance: -; CDR3nt: TGTGCCAGCAGGGGACAGGGGGAGACCCAGTACTTC; CDR3aa: CASRGQGETQYF
d_gene: -; v_gene: TRBV19; j_gene: TRBJ2-5; abundance: -; CDR3nt: TGTGCCAGTAGTATAGCCCGGTTTCAAGAGACCCAGTACTTC; CDR3aa: CASSIARFQETQYF
d_gene: -; v_gene: TRBV18; j_gene: TRBJ2-5; abundance: once; CDR3nt: TGTGCCAGCTCACCACAAGGGGGGGCAGAAGAGACCCAGTACTTC; CDR3aa: CASSPQGGAEETQYF
d_gene: TRBD2; v_gene: TRBV10-3; j_gene: TRBJ2-1; abundance: -; CDR3nt: TGTGCCACCCGACCGGGACTAGCGGGGGTCGATGAGCAGTTCTTC; CDR3aa: CATRPGLAGVDEQFF
d_gene: -; v_gene: TRBV2; j_gene: TRBJ2-3; abundance: few; CDR3nt: TGTGCCAGCAGTGTAAACGGCGGTTCTAGCACAGATACGCAGTATTTT; CDR3aa: CASSVNGGSSTDTQYF
d_gene: TRBD1; v_gene: TRBV7-9; j_gene: TRBJ1-2; abundance: few; CDR3nt: TGTGCCAGCAGTTACCGGGACAGGGACGGTGGCTACACCTTC; CDR3aa: CASSYRDRDGGYTF
d_gene: TRBD1; v_gene: TRBV7-9; j_gene: TRBJ2-2; abundance: few; CDR3nt: TGTGCCAGCAGCCGTATAGGGACAGGGTCCACCGGGGAGCTGTTTTTT; CDR3aa: CASSRIGTGSTGELFF
d_gene: -; v_gene: TRBV5-8; j_gene: TRBJ1-6; abundance: -; CDR3nt: TGTGCCAGCAGCTTGACAGCCAACTATAATTCACCCCTCCACTTT; CDR3aa: CASSLTANYNSPLHF
d_gene: -; v_gene: TRBV29-1; j_gene: TRBJ1-2; abundance: -; CDR3nt: TGCGGCTCGAATGCTAACTATGGCTACACCTTC; CDR3aa: CGSNANYGYTF
d_gene: -; v_gene: TRBV7-9; j_gene: TRBJ2-7; abundance: few; CDR3nt: TGTGCCAGCATATCTAGGGGCGGCGAGCAGTACTTC; CDR3aa: CASISRGGEQYF
d_gene: -; v_gene: TRBV14; j_gene: TRBJ2-5; abundance: -; CDR3nt: TGTGCCAGCAGCCAAGTCCTCGGGGTCCAAGAGACCCAGTACTTC; CDR3aa: CASSQVLGVQETQYF
d_gene: TRBD1; v_gene: TRBV5-4; j_gene: TRBJ1-1; abundance: -; CDR3nt: TGTGCCAGCAGCACCGGACAGGTCGGAGCTTTCTTT; CDR3aa: CASSTGQVGAFF
d_gene: TRBD1; v_gene: TRBV27; j_gene: TRBJ1-1; abundance: -; CDR3nt: TGTGCCAGCAGCTTAGACAGGGTCGCTGAAGCTTTCTTT; CDR3aa: CASSLDRVAEAFF
d_gene: TRBD2; v_gene: TRBV4-1; j_gene: TRBJ2-1; abundance: -; CDR3nt: TGCGCCAGCAGCCAAGTAATTAGCGGGGGGTTGAGCTCCTACAATGAGCAGTTCTTC; CDR3aa: CASSQVISGGLSSYNEQFF
d_gene: -; v_gene: TRBV6-2/TRBV6-3; j_gene: TRBJ1-5; abundance: -; CDR3nt: TGTGCCAGCAGTGCTCAGGGGTATAGCAATCAGCCCCAGCATTTT; CDR3aa: CASSAQGYSNQPQHF
d_gene: TRBD1; v_gene: TRBV14; j_gene: TRBJ1-2; abundance: -; CDR3nt: TGTGCCAGCAGACCGACAGGGGATAACTATGGCTACACCTTC; CDR3aa: CASRPTGDNYGYTF